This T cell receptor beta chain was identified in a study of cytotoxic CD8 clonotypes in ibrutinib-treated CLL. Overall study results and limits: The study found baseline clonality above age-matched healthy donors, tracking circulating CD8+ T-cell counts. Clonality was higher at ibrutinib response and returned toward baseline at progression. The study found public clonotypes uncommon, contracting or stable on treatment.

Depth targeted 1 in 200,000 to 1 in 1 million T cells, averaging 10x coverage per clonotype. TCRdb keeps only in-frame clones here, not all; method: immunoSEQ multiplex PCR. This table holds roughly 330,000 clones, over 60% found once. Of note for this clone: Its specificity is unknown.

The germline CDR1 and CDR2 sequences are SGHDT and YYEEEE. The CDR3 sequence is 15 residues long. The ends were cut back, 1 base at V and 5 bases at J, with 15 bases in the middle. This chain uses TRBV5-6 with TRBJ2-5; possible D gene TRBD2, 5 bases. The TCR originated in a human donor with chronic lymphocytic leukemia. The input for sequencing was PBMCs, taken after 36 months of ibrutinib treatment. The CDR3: CASSLRTGVGETQYF. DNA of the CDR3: TGTGCCAGCAGCTTGCGCACCGGGGTTGGGGAGACCCAGTACTTC.